This TCR beta chain was recovered during a study of early T cells in non-severe SARS-CoV-2 infection (dated by TCRdb to the early 2020s). In the study overall: Because TCR sequencing relied on bulk RNA taken from unsorted whole blood, pairing of alpha and beta chains was not possible. Results and caveats for the whole study, not just this receptor: VDJdb matching was skewed toward anti-spike CD8 responses and likely underestimated virus-specific expansions, missing private and CD4 specificities.

Trimming costs V 0 bases and J 8 bases, and their ends lie 9 bases apart. Taken from cysteine to phenylalanine, the CDR3 has 13 residues. Of the read, only the CDR3 DNA is kept; its 39 bases are in frame from base 1. According to the germline V gene, CDR1 reads MRHNA and CDR2 reads SNTAGT. Set within a cohort of healthcare workers in London, UK, this nested case-control study involved weekly PCR testing of nasopharyngeal swabs along with blood sampling. Healthcare workers were recruited during the week of the UK lockdown, between 23 and 31 March 2020, and followed weekly for up to roughly 16 weeks. The library was generated by 5' RACE. The sequencer was a NextSeq 500. Unique molecular identifiers were attached to individual cDNA molecules in the TCR library protocol so that sequencing error and PCR bias could be corrected. Both TCR alpha and beta chains were sequenced, and tight co-correlation was observed between alpha and beta sequence abundances in each sample. Per the original workflow: Decombinator V4 was used to perform V gene, J gene and CDR3 annotation of TCR sequences. Expanded TCRs were defined as changing significantly between any two time points under a Poisson model with p below 0.0001. TCR abundances were normalised to the total number of TCRs sequenced per sample and were expressed as counts per million. TRAV1-2 paired with TRAJ12, TRAJ20 or TRAJ33 defined MAIT TCRs, while TRAV10 paired with TRAJ18 defined iNKT TCRs. VDJdb, accessed 1 November 2021, was searched for CMV, EBV and SARS-CoV-2 annotated TCRs, with TCRs annotated for multiple antigens excluded. Through fastp at Q25 and MiXCR, TCRdb rebuilt clones from the public reads, retaining in-frame beta chains. Records with the same CDR3 protein are collapsed into one entry carrying the most frequent genes and DNA. What appears here as the V and J calls and clone size reflects TCRdb's work, not the paper's. The sample contains 40,000 to 45,000 distinct CDR3 sequences, around 6.5% of them found a single time. 20% to 25% of the sample is held by the ten biggest clonotypes.

This clonotype was counted only a few times. The clone's antigen remains unknown. The record has no base qualities; no much larger clone is one base away. This TCR derives from an adult who was a healthcare worker with PCR-confirmed SARS-CoV-2 infection or an uninfected control (not recorded which). The material sequenced was whole blood, taken at baseline. The chain is encoded by TRBV6-4 joined to TRBJ2-3; a tentative D call is TRBD2 (5 bases match). CDR3 reads: CASSDSDSSTQYF. The sequenced DNA: TGTGCCAGCAGTGACTCGGACTCCTCTACGCAGTATTTT.